The 11 T cell receptor beta chains given below trace back to one sample, sequenced in a study of OX40 agonist ivuxolimab in advanced cancers. The repertoire was sequenced with immunoSEQ multiplex PCR; TCRdb's copy has only in-frame clones and lacks some. The sample shows tens of thousands of clones, 80% to 90% of them seen only once. Specimen: CD4+ or CD8+ T cells sorted from blood, collected in a trial of the OX40 agonist ivuxolimab. These receptors were taken from an adult with an advanced solid tumor such as melanoma, head and neck, liver or kidney cancer.

This rearrangement joins TRBV14 to TRBJ1-4; D ambiguous. Trimming stripped 4 bases from V and 8 bases from J, with 11 bases between. Germline CDR1 is SGHDN and CDR2 is FVKESK. The CDR3 loop spans 13 amino acids. The CDR3 here is CASSPGSAEKLFF. The CDR3 DNA follows: TGTGCCAGCAGCCCAGGATCAGCGGAAAAACTGTTTTTT.

The chain carries TRBV28 and TRBJ2-1; 14 nucleotides align to TRBD2. V shed 8 bases and J 5 bases; nucleotides not matched to a gene: 2. The CDR3 covers 14 residues. Germline V gives CDR1 MDHEN, CDR2 SYDVKM. The CDR3: CASQGLAGDNEQFF. Here the CDR3 DNA reads TGTGCCAGCCAGGGACTAGCGGGAGACAATGAGCAGTTCTTC.

This chain uses TRBV7-3 with TRBJ2-7; D is undetermined. V lost 6 bases to trimming and J lost 0 bases, with 12 bases between them. This CDR3 is 14 amino acids long. The germline V gene has CDR1 SGHTA and CDR2 FQGTGA. The CDR3 nucleotides read TGTGCCAGCAGTCTCATATCAGGCTCCTACGAGCAGTACTTC. Protein sequence: CASSLISGSYEQYF. Supplemented by reference TRBV7-3 and TRBJ2-7, the full variable domain reads GAGVSQTPSNKVTEKGKYVELRCDPISGHTALYWYRQSLGQGPEFLIYFQGTGAADDSGLPNDRFFAVRPEGSVSTLKIQRTERGDSAVYLCASSLISGSYEQYFGPGTRLTVT.

This chain links TRBV9 with TRBJ2-1, with 8 bases lining up with TRBD2. Per the germline V gene, CDR1 is SGDLS and CDR2 is YYNGEE. The trim removed 0 bases at V and 4 bases at J, leaving 6 bases unmatched. This CDR3 contains 16 residues. The CDR3 DNA is TGTGCCAGCAGCGTAGGGGCTAGCGGGCATTACAATGAGCAGTTCTTC. As protein: CASSVGASGHYNEQFF.

The chain carries TRBV28 and TRBJ2-1; 12 bases are a match to TRBD2. Germline trimming cut 7 bases from V and 7 bases from J; bases unmatched to any gene: 8. Germline V gene sequence: CDR1 MDHEN, CDR2 SYDVKM. The CDR3 has 15 amino acids. The CDR3 reads CASKWASGRVNEQFF. CDR3 DNA: TGTGCCAGCAAGTGGGCTAGCGGGAGGGTGAATGAGCAGTTCTTC.

V is TRBV7-2 and J is TRBJ1-1, with 8 bases fitting TRBD1. Per germline, CDR1 SGHTA and CDR2 FQGNSA. J lost 11 bases, V lost 5 bases, and 10 bases had no gene match. The CDR3 extends over 13 amino acids. CDR3 loop: CASSTRTGPNAFF. The CDR3 DNA follows: TGTGCCAGCAGCACCCGGACAGGGCCAAACGCTTTCTTT.

This sequence joins TRBV14 and TRBJ2-7; D perhaps matches TRBD1 (6 bases). CDR1 and CDR2 (germline): SGHDN, FVKESK. V lost 1 base and J 2 bases, leaving 12 bases between the germline ends. The CDR3 runs to 15 residues. CDR3 residues: CASSQVQGYTYEQYF. CDR3 nucleotides: TGTGCCAGCAGCCAAGTCCAGGGGTACACCTACGAGCAGTACTTC.

The J gene is TRBJ2-5, the V gene TRBV7-2, with D unresolved. The J call could be wrong; TRBJ2-7 is a better fit for the DNA end. The CDR3 is 15 amino acids. Germline V CDR1 and CDR2: SGHTA, FQGNSA. The CDR3 is CASSLEPGRRYEQYF. CDR3 bases: TGTGCCAGCAGCTTAGAGCCAGGTCGGCGCTACGAGCAGTACTTC.

This chain joins TRBV28 and TRBJ2-5; D is ambiguous. Per the germline V gene, CDR1 is MDHEN and CDR2 is SYDVKM. The CDR3 runs 12 residues. The V gene lost 4 bases and the J gene lost 5 bases, with 8 bases spanning the gap. The chain's CDR3 is CASSSPTETQYF. CDR3 nucleotides: TGTGCCAGCAGTTCCCCGACGGAGACCCAGTACTTC. Full variable domain (outside the CDR3, taken from reference TRBV28 and TRBJ2-5): DVKVTQSSRYLVKRTGEKVFLECVQDMDHENMFWYRQDPGLGLRLIYFSYDVKMKEKGDIPEGYSVSREKKERFSLILESASTNQTSMYLCASSSPTETQYFGPGTRLLVL.

This clone was seen just once. The rearrangement uses TRBV5-6 and TRBJ1-4; no clear D gene. The CDR3 spans 13 residues. Trimming shortened V by 0 bases and J by 7 bases, and 7 bases separated the two germline ends. The V gene's germline CDR1 is SGHDT and CDR2 YYEEEE. The DNA for the CDR3 is TGTGCCAGCAGCTTGGAGCGGAGTGAAAAACTGTTTTTT. It is translated as CASSLERSEKLFF.

The V gene is TRBV18, the J gene TRBJ2-5, with TRBD2 matching 15 bases. The V and J ends lost 0 bases and 10 bases, in that order; junction bases with no gene match: 6. The CDR3 loop spans 16 amino acids. The germline V gene encodes CDR1 KGHSH and CDR2 LQKENI. CDR3 amino acids: CASSPPGLAGGIDQYF. As DNA, the CDR3 is TGTGCCAGCTCACCACCGGGACTAGCGGGGGGCATTGACCAGTACTTC.